These T cell receptor beta chains were read from a single sample in a study of cytomegalovirus exposure and HLA in healthy donors. Sequenced by immunoSEQ multiplex PCR; TCRdb stores in-frame clones only, minus some. Here the sample spans about 130,000 clones, roughly 69% being singletons. Sequences were obtained from PBMCs. These receptors all stem from a human donor in good health. CDR3s include the opening cysteine and the closing phenylalanine or tryptophan. Fields, in order: V gene, clone size, J gene, CDR3 protein. Clone size is stated in some rows and not others, as once, few, many or a class when expanded.

TRBV27	.	TRBJ2-2	CASSTRQGRGELFF
TRBV16	.	TRBJ1-2	CASSQSPGYGYTF
TRBV7-2	once	TRBJ2-7	CASSRISWDSLYEQYF
TRBV19	few	TRBJ1-4	CASSKEDRPGKLFF
TRBV18	.	TRBJ2-7	CASSPRRDDEQYF
TRBV5-4	once	TRBJ2-1	CASSPGLGQGIDEQFF
TRBV5-1	few	.	CASSLSQGYSSEQYF
TRBV7-9	large	TRBJ1-4	CASSRHRNEKLFF
TRBV28	few	TRBJ2-5	CASSPPGGGMETQYF
TRBV30	.	TRBJ2-7	CAWSVRGQGDYEQYF
TRBV28	few	TRBJ2-1	CASSESRGSYNEQFF
TRBV30	.	TRBJ2-7	CAWSRSGRAYEQYF
TRBV18	.	TRBJ1-1	CASSLQGGGNTEAFF